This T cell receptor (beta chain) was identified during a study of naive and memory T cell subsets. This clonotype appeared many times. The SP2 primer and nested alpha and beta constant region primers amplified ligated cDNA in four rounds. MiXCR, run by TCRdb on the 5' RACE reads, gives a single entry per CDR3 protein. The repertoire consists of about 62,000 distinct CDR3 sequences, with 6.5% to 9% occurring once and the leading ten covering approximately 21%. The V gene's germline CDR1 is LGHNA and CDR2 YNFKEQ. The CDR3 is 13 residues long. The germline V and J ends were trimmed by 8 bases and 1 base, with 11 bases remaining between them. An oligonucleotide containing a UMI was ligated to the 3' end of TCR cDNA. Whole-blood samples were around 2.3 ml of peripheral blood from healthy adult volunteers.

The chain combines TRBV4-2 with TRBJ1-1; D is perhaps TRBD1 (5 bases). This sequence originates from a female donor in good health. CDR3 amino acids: CASAGQTNTEAFF. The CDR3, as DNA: TGTGCCAGCGCGGGGCAGACGAACACTGAAGCTTTCTTT.